This entry describes one T cell receptor (beta chain). The CDR3 is 15 residues long. Per germline, CDR1 SGHDT and CDR2 YYEEEE. V was cut by 1 base and J by 4 bases, with 14 bases left in between. Primers for the PCR totalled 60 Vbeta and 13 Jbeta. Produced via immunoSEQ multiplex PCR; TCRdb's table is partial and in-frame only. The sample consists of under 200,000 clones, approximately 79% of them appearing once. This sample was taken from a study of cytomegalovirus exposure and HLA in healthy donors. Nobody wrote down the CMV serostatus of this donor. This chain joins TRBV5-6 and TRBJ1-2; no reliable D call. Sequenced material: PBMCs. The clonotype originates from a human donor in good health. CDR3 region: CASSLSFGEVYGYTF. The CDR3 DNA reads TGTGCCAGCAGCTTGAGTTTCGGGGAAGTCTATGGCTACACCTTC.